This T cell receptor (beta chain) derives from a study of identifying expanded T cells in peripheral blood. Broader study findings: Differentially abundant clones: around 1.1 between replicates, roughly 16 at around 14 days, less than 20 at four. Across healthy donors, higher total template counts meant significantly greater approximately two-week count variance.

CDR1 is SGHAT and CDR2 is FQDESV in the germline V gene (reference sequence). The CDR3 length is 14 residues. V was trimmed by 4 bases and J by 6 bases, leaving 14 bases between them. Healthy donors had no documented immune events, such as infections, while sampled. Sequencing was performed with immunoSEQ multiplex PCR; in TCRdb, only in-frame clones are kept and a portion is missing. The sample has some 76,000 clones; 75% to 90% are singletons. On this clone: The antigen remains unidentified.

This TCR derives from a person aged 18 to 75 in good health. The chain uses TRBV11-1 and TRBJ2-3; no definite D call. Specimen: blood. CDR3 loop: CASSYLSAGDTQYF. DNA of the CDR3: TGTGCCAGCAGCTACCTGTCGGCCGGGGATACGCAGTATTTT.